This entry concerns a single TCR beta chain. V lost 8 bases and J 0 bases, leaving 19 bases between the germline ends. Germline lookup yields CDR1 GTSNPN and CDR2 SVGIG (reference sequence). This CDR3 has 15 amino acids. This entry belongs to a study of blood T cell repertoires in COVID-19. Study-wide context: Sources were T cells, B-cell-depleted T cells, or PBMCs; the material itself was cDNA or gDNA.

In the original workflow: Amplifying reference gene primers gave estimates of nucleated cell counts. Assay: immunoSEQ multiplex PCR; the TCRdb copy retains only in-frame clones and omits some. V and J calls and clone size are given by that table; D and trimming were obtained from the DNA. The data contain about 180,000 clones, around 88% of them singletons. The V call is TRBV30, the J call TRBJ1-2; possible D gene TRBD1, 5 bases. Source material: peripheral blood. The origin of this receptor is a woman in her 30s with acute or convalescent COVID-19. CDR3 in amino acids: CATRQSREANYGYTF. CDR3 DNA: TGTGCCACAAGACAGTCCCGCGAAGCTAACTATGGCTACACCTTC.